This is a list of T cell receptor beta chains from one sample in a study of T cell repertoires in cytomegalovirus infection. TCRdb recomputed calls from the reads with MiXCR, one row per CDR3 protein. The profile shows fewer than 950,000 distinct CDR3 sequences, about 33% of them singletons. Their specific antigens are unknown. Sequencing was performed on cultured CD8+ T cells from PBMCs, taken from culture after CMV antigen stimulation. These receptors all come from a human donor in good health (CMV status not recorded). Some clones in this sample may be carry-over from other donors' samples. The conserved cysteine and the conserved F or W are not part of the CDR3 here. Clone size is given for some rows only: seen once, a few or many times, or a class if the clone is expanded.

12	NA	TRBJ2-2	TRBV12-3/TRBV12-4	ASRTSGGTGELF
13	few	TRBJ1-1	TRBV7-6	ASSLLGLWNTEAF
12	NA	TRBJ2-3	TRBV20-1	SASPGSGTDTQY
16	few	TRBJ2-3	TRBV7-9	ASNPAASGGSESDTQY
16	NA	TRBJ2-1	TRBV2	ASSEFEIFTDSYNEQF
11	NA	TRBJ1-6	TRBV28	ASSFIRDSPLH
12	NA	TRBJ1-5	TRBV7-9	ASSLTGLDQPQH
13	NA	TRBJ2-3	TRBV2	ASSRLAGGADTQY
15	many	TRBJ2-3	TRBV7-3	ASSSNSGGLSTDTQY
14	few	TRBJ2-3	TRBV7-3	ASSSRTTGGTDTQY
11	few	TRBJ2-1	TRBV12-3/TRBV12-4	ASRPEWVNEQF
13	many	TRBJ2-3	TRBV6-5	ASSYYDRGTDTQY
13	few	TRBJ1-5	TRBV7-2	ASSPSGHSNQPQH
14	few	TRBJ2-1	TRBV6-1	ASSPSIRGRLNEQF
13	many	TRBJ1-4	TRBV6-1	ASTALGEGNEKLF
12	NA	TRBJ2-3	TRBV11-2	ASREGRYTDTQY
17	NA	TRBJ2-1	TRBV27	ASSLTGTSGPSSYNEQF
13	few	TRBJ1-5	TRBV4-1	ASSPRAGTTQPQH
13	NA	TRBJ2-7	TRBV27	ASSRTSGVLEEQY
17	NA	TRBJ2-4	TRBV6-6	ASSYIWKGDPGDKNIQY
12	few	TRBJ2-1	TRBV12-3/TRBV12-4	ASRVAGGYNEQF
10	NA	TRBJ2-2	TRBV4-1	ASSHSFGELF
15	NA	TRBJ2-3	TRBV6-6	ASSTSTGGYSTDTQY
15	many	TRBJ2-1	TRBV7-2	ASSFRLAGTSYNEQF
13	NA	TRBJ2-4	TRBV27	ASSLDSGTKNIQY
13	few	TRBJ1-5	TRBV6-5	ASSAGTGNDQPQH
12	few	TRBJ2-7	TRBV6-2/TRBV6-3	ASSSDRRNYEQY
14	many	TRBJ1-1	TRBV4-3	ASSHPTSGGRTEAF
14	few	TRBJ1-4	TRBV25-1	ASSASFRDLNEKLF
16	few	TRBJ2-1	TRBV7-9	ASSSPLMTSGFYNEQF
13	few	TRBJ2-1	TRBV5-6	ASSVDFTSYNEQF
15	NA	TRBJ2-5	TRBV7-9	ASSSPPTGGSQETQY
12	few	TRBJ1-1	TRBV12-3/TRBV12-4	ASSGTGENTEAF
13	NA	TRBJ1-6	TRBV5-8	ASSWDEEPSSPLH
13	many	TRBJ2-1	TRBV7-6	ASSLASGGNSEQF
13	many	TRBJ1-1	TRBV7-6	ASSLEWQGNTEAF
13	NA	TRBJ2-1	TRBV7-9	ASISRDRGNNEQF
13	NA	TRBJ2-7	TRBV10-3	AIRTGTSGTYEQY
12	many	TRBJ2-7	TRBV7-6	ASSPGRKTYEQY
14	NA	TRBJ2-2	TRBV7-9	ASSPIEGSTTGELF
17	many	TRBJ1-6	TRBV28	ASSLRWGGLPFYNSPLH
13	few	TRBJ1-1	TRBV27	ASSFMAAMNTEAF
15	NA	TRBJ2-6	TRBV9	ASSDTGTYSGANVLT
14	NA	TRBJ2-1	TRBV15	ATSRGLAGGKNEQF
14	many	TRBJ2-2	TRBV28	ASRGLAGTNTGELF
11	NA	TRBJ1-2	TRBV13	ASSIQGAGGYT
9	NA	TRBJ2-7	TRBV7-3	ASSRGHEQY
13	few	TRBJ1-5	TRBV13	ASSLGKGRMKPQH
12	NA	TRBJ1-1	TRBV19	ASSIVGRDTEAF
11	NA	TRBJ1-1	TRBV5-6	ASSPTGTIEAF
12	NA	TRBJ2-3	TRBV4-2	ASSQSIGGDTQY
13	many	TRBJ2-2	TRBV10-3	AISESRGTSGELF
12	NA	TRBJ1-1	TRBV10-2	ASSERVTNTEAF
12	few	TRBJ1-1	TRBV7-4	ASSFPDPNTEAF
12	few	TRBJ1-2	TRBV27	ASSPVGTNYGYT
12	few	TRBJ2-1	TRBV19	ASTDGSSYNEQF
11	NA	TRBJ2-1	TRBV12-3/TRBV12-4	ASSLLAANEQF
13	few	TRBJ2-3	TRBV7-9	ASSSPLVSTDTQY
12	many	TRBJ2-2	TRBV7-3	ASSPGWNTGELF